These 21 T cell receptor beta chains share one sample of origin, sequenced in a study of Graves' ophthalmopathy and Graves' hyperthyroidism (dated by TCRdb to 2016 to 2018). Sequencing was performed on an Illumina HiSeq 2000. TCR beta CDR3 regions were amplified from RNA transcripts for repertoire sequencing. HTBI primers and the Qiagen OneStep RT-PCR kit were used in a first-round RT-PCR, which was followed by a second-round multiplex PCR, size selection and purification. TCRdb passed the public sequencing reads through fastp at Q25 and MiXCR, retaining productive beta sequences. Every entry covers one CDR3 protein and lists the most common genes and DNA from its rows. This sample gives 350,000 to 450,000 distinct CDR3 sequences in total; roughly 21% of them show up just once. The biggest ten clones account for more than 2.5% of the sample. The sample consisted of peripheral blood. The receptors stem from a woman younger than 30 with stable Graves' hyperthyroidism. Donor details come from another sample of the same person, matched by shared clones.

Concerning this clonotype itself: A much larger clonotype is one base distant, so this may be a read error. The chain recombines TRBV28 with TRBJ2-7; D is unresolved. CDR3 length: 14 amino acids. Germline V gene data show CDR1 as MDHEN and CDR2 as SYDVKM. CDR3 bases: TGTGCCAGCAGTAGAGCCGGGTCACTCTACGAGCGGTACTTC. This codes for CASSRAGSLYERYF. The full variable domain, with the rest looked up from reference TRBV28 and TRBJ2-7, is DVKVTQSSRYLVKRTGEKVFLECVQDMDHENMFWYRQDPGLGLRLIYFSYDVKMKEKGDIPEGYSVSREKKERFSLILESASTNQTSMYLCASSRAGSLYERYFGPGTRLTVT.

J is TRBJ2-5 and V is TRBV7-8; 9 nucleotides line up with TRBD1. The germline gives CDR1 SGHVS, CDR2 FQNEAQ. The CDR3 extends over 16 amino acids. The J segment lost 6 bases and the V segment lost 4 bases, leaving 12 bases of the junction unmatched. DNA of the CDR3: TGTGCCAGCAGCTCAGGGGTCGGACAGGGGCCAAAGACCCAGTACTTC. It translates to CASSSGVGQGPKTQYF.

There are many counts of this clonotype. The chain employs TRBV9 and TRBJ2-7; TRBD1 agrees at 10 bases. Trimming took 4 bases from V and 7 from J; bases not matched to a gene: 8. Germline CDR1 SGDLS, CDR2 YYNGEE. The CDR3 loop spans 14 amino acids. Here the CDR3 DNA reads TGTGCCAGCAGCCCCCGGACAGGGGGTAGAGAGCAGTACTTC. Protein: CASSPRTGGREQYF.

This clonotype was seen ten or more times. The chain combines TRBV28 with TRBJ2-4; no firm D call. CDR1 is MDHEN and CDR2 is SYDVKM in the germline V gene. The V end lost 5 bases, the J end lost 1 base, and 12 bases lay between the germline ends. This CDR3 comprises 15 residues. DNA of the CDR3: TGTGCCAGCAGTATTTATCCACTGGCCAAAAACATTCAGTACTTC. Translation: CASSIYPLAKNIQYF.

The chain carries TRBV4-1 and TRBJ1-1; D is possibly TRBD1 (5 bases). CDR1 and CDR2 (germline): MGHRA, YSYEKL. Trimming removed 2 bases at V and 1 base at J, with 14 bases between. The CDR3 runs 16 residues. The CDR3 nucleotides read TGCGCCAGCAGCCAACCAACCGGGACGGGGAACACTGAAGCTTTCTTT. It encodes CASSQPTGTGNTEAFF.

The table lists this clonotype with many counts. This chain joins TRBV7-9 and TRBJ2-7, with TRBD1 matching 8 bases. With 5 bases clipped from V and 2 bases from J, the junction kept 8 bases outside the gene matches. The CDR3 runs to 15 residues. Germline V CDR1 and CDR2: SEHNR, FQNEAQ (reference sequence). The CDR3 region has the DNA TGTGCCAGCAGCAACCCGAGACAGGGGACCTACGAGCAGTACTTC. Translating gives CASSNPRQGTYEQYF.

Regarding this clonotype: The junction differs from germline at one of its ends, possibly a read error. This chain uses TRBV6-2 or TRBV6-3 with TRBJ1-2; D gene unclear. Germline CDR1 and CDR2: MNHEY and SVGEGT. This CDR3 is built from 16 residues. The CDR3 is CVSSSSIDRGSYGYSF. In DNA, the CDR3 is TGTGTCAGCAGCTCGTCTATAGACCGGGGATCCTATGGCTACAGCTTC.

The rearrangement links TRBV6-1 to TRBJ2-5; D not resolved. Germline V gene sequence: CDR1 MNHNS, CDR2 SASEGT. Trimming cost V 6 bases and J 1 base, with 12 bases left between them. The CDR3 has 14 residues. The CDR3 protein is CASSPTPVQETQYF. The CDR3 DNA reads TGTGCCAGCAGCCCGACACCTGTCCAAGAGACCCAGTACTTC.

The J gene is TRBJ2-7, the V gene TRBV7-2; TRBD1 aligns across 9 bases. The CDR3 has 14 residues. With V trimmed by 5 bases and J by 3 bases, 5 bases remained unmatched. The germline CDR1 and CDR2 sequences are SGHTA and FQGNSA. CDR3 loop: CASSATTGGYEQYF. The CDR3 region has the DNA TGTGCCAGCAGCGCGACGACAGGGGGCTACGAGCAGTACTTC.

This clonotype was observed at least ten times. The chain is built from TRBV11-1 and TRBJ2-5; maybe TRBD2 (5 bases). Germline V gene lookup returns CDR1 SGHAT and CDR2 FQDESV (reference sequence). CDR3 length: 17 residues. Trimming removed 1 base from V and 5 bases from J, with 20 bases in between. For the CDR3, the DNA is TGTGCCAGCAGCTTAGGGCTAGCCCCCTCCGGGCGGGAGACCCAGTACTTC. Encoded protein: CASSLGLAPSGRETQYF.

This clonotype was detected many times. V usage is TRBV28 and J usage is TRBJ1-2; 7 bases are shared with TRBD1. After removal of 8 bases from V and 4 bases from J, the junction contained 4 bases not matched to a gene. Germline-derived CDR1 and CDR2 are MDHEN and SYDVKM. This CDR3 has 12 amino acids. The CDR3 here is CASYDRVYGYTF. CDR3 in DNA: TGTGCCAGCTACGACAGGGTCTATGGCTACACCTTC.

This clonotype is a singleton in its sample. V and J are TRBV6-5 and TRBJ2-4; 10 positions match TRBD1. V was clipped by 0 bases and J by 3 bases; unmatched bases: 5. Per the germline V gene, CDR1 is MNHEY and CDR2 is SVGAGI. The CDR3 totals 17 residues. The CDR3 nucleotides read TGTGCCAGCAGTTACTCGAAGGACAGGGGGGACAAAAACATTCAGTACTTC. Translation: CASSYSKDRGDKNIQYF.

In its sample, this clonotype was seen many times. The chain has TRBV10-1 and TRBJ2-7; 9 bases line up with TRBD1. The CDR3 extends over 17 amino acids. The germline CDR1 and CDR2 sequences are WNHNN and SYGVQD (reference sequence). The chain's CDR3 is CAPNNNVGDRDDYEQYF. Written as DNA, the CDR3 is TGCGCTCCTAATAATAACGTGGGGGACAGGGACGACTACGAGCAGTACTTC.

The CDR3 nucleotides read TGTGCCAGCAGTGTAGACGCCGGGCAAGAGACCCAGTACTTC. Encoded protein: CASSVDAGQETQYF. The rearrangement links TRBV12-3 or TRBV12-4 to TRBJ2-5; the D is unclear. The CDR3 is 14 amino acids. Trimming left V 5 bases short and J 2 bases short, with 12 bases between.

This clonotype was counted ten times or more. The gene calls are TRBV4-1 and TRBJ1-6; D possibly corresponds to TRBD1 (6 bases). The CDR3 runs to 15 residues. Looked up from germline, CDR1 is MGHRA and CDR2 is YSYEKL. Trimming left V 5 bases short and J 8 bases short, with 16 bases between. CDR3 nucleotides: TGCGCCAGCAGCTCAACAGGGATCAAGGATTCACCCCTCCACTTT. Encoded protein: CASSSTGIKDSPLHF.

This clonotype has at least ten counts. V gene TRBV2 combines with J gene TRBJ2-7, with D tentatively TRBD1 (6 bases). V was pared by 6 bases and J by 4 bases, with 10 bases between. Germline V gene sequence: CDR1 SNHLY, CDR2 FYNNEI. The CDR3 sequence is 12 residues long. The CDR3 region is CASSGTKYEQYF. CDR3 in DNA: TGTGCCAGCAGCGGGACAAAGTACGAGCAGTACTTC.

The chain couples TRBV7-3 to TRBJ1-1, with D maybe TRBD1 (6 bases). The germline V gene has CDR1 SGHTA and CDR2 FQGTGA. This CDR3 spans 13 amino acids. V gave up 5 bases and J gave up 6 bases, with 13 bases separating them. For the CDR3, the DNA is TGTGCCAGCAGCCTCGGGACATTGTCTGAAGCTTTCTTT. Its protein is CASSLGTLSEAFF.

The chain carries TRBV3-1 and TRBJ1-6, with 7 bases matching TRBD1. The CDR3 is 15 amino acids. Germline V gene lookup returns CDR1 LGHDT and CDR2 YNNKEL (reference sequence). V shed 0 bases, J shed 9 bases, and the junction held 5 bases outside the gene matches. CDR3 residues: CASSQDAGGGSPLHF. The CDR3 nucleotides are TGTGCCAGCAGCCAAGACGCAGGGGGAGGTTCACCCCTCCACTTT. The full variable domain, completed using reference TRBV3-1 and TRBJ1-6, is DTAVSQTPKYLVTQMGNDKSIKCEQNLGHDTMYWYKQDSKKFLKIMFSYNNKELIINETVPNRFSPKSPDKAHLNLHINSLELGDSAVYFCASSQDAGGGSPLHFGNGTRLTVT.

This clonotype was counted between two and nine times. Just one base apart from a much larger clone, this may be a read error. This likely comes from a read error, as the CDR3 has no conserved phenylalanine or tryptophan at its end. This chain connects TRBV28 to TRBJ1-1; tentative D call: TRBD1 (6 bases). V lost 5 bases to trimming and J lost 0 bases, with 16 bases between them. The CDR3 has 16 amino acids. CDR1 is MDHEN, CDR2 SYDVKM, per germline. The CDR3 here is CASSPLGGPMNTEAFS. For the CDR3, the DNA is TGTGCCAGCAGTCCCTTGGGGGGGCCTATGAACACTGAAGCTTTCTCT.

The J gene is TRBJ1-2, the V gene TRBV29-1; D might be TRBD1 (6 bases). Trimming stripped 4 bases from V and 7 bases from J, with 13 bases between. Germline V lookup: CDR1 SQVTM, CDR2 ANQGSEA. The CDR3 loop spans 12 amino acids. CDR3 loop: CSVATGSGGYTF. The CDR3 nucleotides read TGCAGCGTTGCCACAGGGAGCGGTGGCTACACCTTC.

This clonotype was recorded many times. The rearrangement uses TRBV11-2 and TRBJ2-5, with D hard to call. The CDR3 totals 14 residues. V was pared by 2 bases and J by 1 base, with 8 bases between. Germline loops: CDR1 SGHAT, CDR2 FQNNGV. The CDR3 region has the DNA TGTGCCAGCAGCTTACTGCGGATCCAAGAGACCCAGTACTTC. It yields the protein CASSLLRIQETQYF. Using reference TRBV11-2 and TRBJ2-5 for the parts outside the CDR3, the full variable domain is EAGVAQSPRYKIIEKRQSVAFWCNPISGHATLYWYQQILGQGPKLLIQFQNNGVVDDSQLPKDRFSAERLKGVDSTLKIQPAKLEDSAVYLCASSLLRIQETQYFGPGTRLLVL.